This T cell receptor (beta chain) was identified during a study of T-cell reconstitution after alpha-beta-depleted transplantation in children. This clonotype was observed a handful of times. Using unique molecular identifiers, the investigators prepared the TCRbeta library. Using its own MiXCR run on the PCR reads, TCRdb lists one record per CDR3 protein. This table has roughly 350,000 distinct CDR3 sequences, approximately 10% appearing once. The sample consisted of PBMCs from the stem cell graft donor, taken from the stem cell graft. This clonotype originated in a human donor who donated a stem cell graft to a child with acute lymphoblastic leukemia.

CDR3 residues: CASSFVGLNQPQHF. In DNA, the CDR3 is TGTGCCAGCAGTTTCGTGGGACTAAATCAGCCCCAGCATTTT. The chain combines TRBV27 with TRBJ1-5, with TRBD1 as a possible D gene (5 bases). The ends were cut back, 3 bases at V and 4 bases at J, with 10 bases in the middle. CDR1 and CDR2 (germline): MNHEY, SMNVEV (reference sequence). The CDR3 is made up of 14 amino acids.